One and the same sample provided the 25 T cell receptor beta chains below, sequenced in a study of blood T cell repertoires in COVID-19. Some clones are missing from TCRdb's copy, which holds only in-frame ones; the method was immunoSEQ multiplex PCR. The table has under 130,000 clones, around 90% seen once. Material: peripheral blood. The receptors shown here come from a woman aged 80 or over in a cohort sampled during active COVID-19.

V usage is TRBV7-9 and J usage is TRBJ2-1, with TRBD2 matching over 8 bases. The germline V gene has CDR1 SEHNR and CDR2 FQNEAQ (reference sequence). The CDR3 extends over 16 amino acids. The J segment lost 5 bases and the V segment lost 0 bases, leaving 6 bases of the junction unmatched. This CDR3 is CASSLAPGGSHNEQFF. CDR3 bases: TGTGCCAGCAGCTTAGCGCCGGGAGGGTCCCACAATGAGCAGTTCTTC.

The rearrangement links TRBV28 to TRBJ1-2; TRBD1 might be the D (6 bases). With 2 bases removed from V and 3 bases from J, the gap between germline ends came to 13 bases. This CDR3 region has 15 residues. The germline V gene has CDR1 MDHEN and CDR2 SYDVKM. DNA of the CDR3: TGTGCCAGCAGTTTAAGTCACAGGGCAGACTATGGCTACACCTTC. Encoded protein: CASSLSHRADYGYTF.

The CDR3 loop reads CASSPARSGDTQYF. The CDR3 region has the DNA TGTGCCAGCAGCCCGGCGAGGTCTGGGGATACGCAGTATTTT. The V gene is TRBV5-4, the J gene TRBJ2-3; D is ambiguous. The CDR3 is 14 amino acids. Trimming shortened V by 4 bases and J by 6 bases, and 15 bases separated the two germline ends. Germline CDR1 is SGHNT and CDR2 is YYREEE (reference sequence).

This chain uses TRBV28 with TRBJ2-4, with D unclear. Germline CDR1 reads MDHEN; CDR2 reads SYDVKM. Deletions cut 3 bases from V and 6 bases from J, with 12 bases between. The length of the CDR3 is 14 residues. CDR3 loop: CASSFAAPSNIQYF. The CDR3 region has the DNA TGTGCCAGCAGTTTCGCGGCTCCTTCAAACATTCAGTACTTC.

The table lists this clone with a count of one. DNA for the CDR3: TGTGCCAGCAGTTACGGACAGGGCAATGGCTACACCTTC. Protein product: CASSYGQGNGYTF. The chain joins TRBV6-6 to TRBJ1-2; 8 bases fit TRBD1. There are 13 residues in the CDR3. V shed 2 bases, J shed 6 bases, and the junction held 2 bases outside the gene matches. CDR1 and CDR2 from the germline V gene are MNHNY and SVGAGI (reference sequence).

The CDR3 DNA reads as TGTGCCAGTAGTATCTCTTCAGGGGCTGGAAACACCATATATTTT. It is translated as CASSISSGAGNTIYF. This chain links TRBV19 with TRBJ1-3, with D possibly TRBD1 on 6 matching bases. V was clipped by 3 bases and J by 2 bases, with 11 bases between them. The CDR3 has 15 amino acids. The germline V gene has CDR1 LNHDA and CDR2 SQIVND (reference sequence).

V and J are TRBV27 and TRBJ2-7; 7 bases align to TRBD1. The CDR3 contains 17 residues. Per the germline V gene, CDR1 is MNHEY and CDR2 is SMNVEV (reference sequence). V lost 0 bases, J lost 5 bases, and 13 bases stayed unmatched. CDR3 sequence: CASSLSWGLTGQNEQYF. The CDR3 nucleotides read TGTGCCAGCAGTTTATCGTGGGGTCTTACGGGACAGAACGAGCAGTACTTC.

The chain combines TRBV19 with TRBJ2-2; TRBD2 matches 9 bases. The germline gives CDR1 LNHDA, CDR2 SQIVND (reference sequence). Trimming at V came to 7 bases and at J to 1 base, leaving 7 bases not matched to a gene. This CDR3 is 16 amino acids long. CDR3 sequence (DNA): TGTGCCAGTAAGCGGGGGGTGGGGTTGAACACCGGGGAGCTGTTTTTT. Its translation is CASKRGVGLNTGELFF.

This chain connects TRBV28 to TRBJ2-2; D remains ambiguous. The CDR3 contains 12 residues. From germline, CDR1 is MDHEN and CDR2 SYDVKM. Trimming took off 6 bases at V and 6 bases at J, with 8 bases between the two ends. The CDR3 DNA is TGTGCCAGCAGCCTTGACTCCGGGGAGCTGTTTTTT. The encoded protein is CASSLDSGELFF.

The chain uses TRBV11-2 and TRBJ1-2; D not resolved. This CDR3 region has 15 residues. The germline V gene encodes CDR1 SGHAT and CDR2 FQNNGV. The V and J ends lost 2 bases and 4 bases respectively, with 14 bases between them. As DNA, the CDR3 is TGTGCCAGCAGCTTATCCCCGCAGGAGGCCTATGGCTACACCTTC. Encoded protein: CASSLSPQEAYGYTF.

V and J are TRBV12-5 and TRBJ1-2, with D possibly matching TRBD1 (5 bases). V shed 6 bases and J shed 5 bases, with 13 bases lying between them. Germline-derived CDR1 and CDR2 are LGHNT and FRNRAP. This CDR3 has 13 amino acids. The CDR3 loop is CASGPREGYGYTF. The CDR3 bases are TGTGCTAGTGGACCCCGGGAGGGGTATGGCTACACCTTC.

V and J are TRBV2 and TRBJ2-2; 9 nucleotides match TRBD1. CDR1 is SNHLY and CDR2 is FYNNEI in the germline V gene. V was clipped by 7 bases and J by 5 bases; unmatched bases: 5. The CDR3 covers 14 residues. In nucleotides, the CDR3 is TGTGCCAGCATCCCGACAGGGGGAACCGGGGAGCTGTTTTTT. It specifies CASIPTGGTGELFF.

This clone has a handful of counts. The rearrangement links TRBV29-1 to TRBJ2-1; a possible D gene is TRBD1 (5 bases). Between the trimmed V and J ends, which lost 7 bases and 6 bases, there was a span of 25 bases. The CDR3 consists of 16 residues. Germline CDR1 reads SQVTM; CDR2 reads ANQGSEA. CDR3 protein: CSAMKGSQGGINEQFF. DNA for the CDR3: TGCAGCGCCATGAAGGGGTCTCAGGGTGGAATCAATGAGCAGTTCTTC.

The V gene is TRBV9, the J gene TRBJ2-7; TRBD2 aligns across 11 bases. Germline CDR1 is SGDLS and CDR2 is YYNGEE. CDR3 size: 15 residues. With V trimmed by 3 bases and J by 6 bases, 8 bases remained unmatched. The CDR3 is CASSELAGVPSEQYF. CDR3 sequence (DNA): TGTGCCAGCAGCGAACTAGCGGGGGTCCCCAGCGAGCAGTACTTC.

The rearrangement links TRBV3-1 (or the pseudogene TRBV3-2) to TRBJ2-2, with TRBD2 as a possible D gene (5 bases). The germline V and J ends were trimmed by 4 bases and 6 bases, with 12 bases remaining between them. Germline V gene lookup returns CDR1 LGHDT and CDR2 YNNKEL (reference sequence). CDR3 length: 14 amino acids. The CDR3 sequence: CASSRGAVSGELFF. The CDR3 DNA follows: TGTGCCAGCAGCCGGGGAGCAGTATCCGGGGAGCTGTTTTTT.

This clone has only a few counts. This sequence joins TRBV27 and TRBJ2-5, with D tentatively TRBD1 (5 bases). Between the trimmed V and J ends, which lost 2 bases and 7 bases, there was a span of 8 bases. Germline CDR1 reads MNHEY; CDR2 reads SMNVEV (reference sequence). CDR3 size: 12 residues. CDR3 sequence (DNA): TGTGCCAGCAGTTTACCCCAGGGGACCCAGTACTTC. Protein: CASSLPQGTQYF.

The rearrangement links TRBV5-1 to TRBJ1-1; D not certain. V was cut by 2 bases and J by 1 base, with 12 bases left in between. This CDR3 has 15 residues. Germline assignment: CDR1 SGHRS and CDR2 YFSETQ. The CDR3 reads CASSLEGYKNTEAFF. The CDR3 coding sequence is TGCGCCAGCAGCTTAGAGGGTTATAAGAACACTGAAGCTTTCTTT.

CDR3: CASSPGVLGTQYF. As DNA, the CDR3 is TGTGCCAGCAGCCCAGGGGTTTTAGGGACGCAGTATTTT. The chain combines TRBV3-1 (or the pseudogene TRBV3-2) with TRBJ2-3; weak D call: TRBD1 (6 bases). The CDR3 contains 13 residues. Looked up from germline, CDR1 is LGHDT and CDR2 is YNNKEL (reference sequence). Trimming cost V 4 bases and J 9 bases, with 14 bases left between them.

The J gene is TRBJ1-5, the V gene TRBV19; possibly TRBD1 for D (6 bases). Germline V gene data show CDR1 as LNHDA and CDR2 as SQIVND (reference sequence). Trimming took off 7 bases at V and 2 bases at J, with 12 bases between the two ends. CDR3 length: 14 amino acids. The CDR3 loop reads CASNRVRGNQPQHF. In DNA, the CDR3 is TGTGCCAGTAACAGGGTGCGCGGCAATCAGCCCCAGCATTTT.

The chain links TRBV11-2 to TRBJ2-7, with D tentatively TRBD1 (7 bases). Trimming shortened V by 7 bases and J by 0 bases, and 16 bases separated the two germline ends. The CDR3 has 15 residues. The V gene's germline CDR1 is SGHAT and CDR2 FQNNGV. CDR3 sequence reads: CASNLEGAVSYEQYF. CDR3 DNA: TGTGCCAGCAACTTGGAGGGGGCCGTCTCCTACGAGCAGTACTTC.

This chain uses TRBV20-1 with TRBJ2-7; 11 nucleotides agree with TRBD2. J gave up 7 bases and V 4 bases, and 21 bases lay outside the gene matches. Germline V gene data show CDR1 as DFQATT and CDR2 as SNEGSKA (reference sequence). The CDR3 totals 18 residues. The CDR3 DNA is TGCAGTGCTATTGATGGGGGGCCTAGCGGGAGGACCCATTCAGAGCAGTACTTC. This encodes CSAIDGGPSGRTHSEQYF.

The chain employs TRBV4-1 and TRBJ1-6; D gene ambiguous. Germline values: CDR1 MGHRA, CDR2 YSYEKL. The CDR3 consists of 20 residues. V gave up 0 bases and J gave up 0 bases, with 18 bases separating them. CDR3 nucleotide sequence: TGCGCCAGCAGCCAAGAATTGGGCACCAGTGGGAGCTCCTATAATTCACCCCTCCACTTT. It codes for CASSQELGTSGSSYNSPLHF.

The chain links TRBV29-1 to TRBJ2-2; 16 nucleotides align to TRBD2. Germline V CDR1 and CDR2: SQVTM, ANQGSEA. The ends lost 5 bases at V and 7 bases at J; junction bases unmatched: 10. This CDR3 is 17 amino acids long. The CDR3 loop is CSVRTGLAGGPGGELFF. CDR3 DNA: TGCAGCGTTAGAACGGGACTAGCGGGAGGGCCCGGCGGGGAGCTGTTTTTT.

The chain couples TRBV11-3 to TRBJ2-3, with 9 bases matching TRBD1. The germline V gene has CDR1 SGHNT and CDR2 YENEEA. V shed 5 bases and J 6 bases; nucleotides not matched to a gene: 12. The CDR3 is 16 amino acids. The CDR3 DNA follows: TGTGCCAGCAGCCCAGCGGGACAGGGTGGATCGGATACGCAGTATTTT. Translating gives CASSPAGQGGSDTQYF. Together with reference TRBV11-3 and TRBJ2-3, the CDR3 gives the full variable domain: EAGVVQSPRYKIIEKKQPVAFWCNPISGHNTLYWYLQNLGQGPELLIRYENEEAVDDSQLPKDRFSAERLKGVDSTLKIQPAELGDSAVYLCASSPAGQGGSDTQYFGPGTRLTVL.

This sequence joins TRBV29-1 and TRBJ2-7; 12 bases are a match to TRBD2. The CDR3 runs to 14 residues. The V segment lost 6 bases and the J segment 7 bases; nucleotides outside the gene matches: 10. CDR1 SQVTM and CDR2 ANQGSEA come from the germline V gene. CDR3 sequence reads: CSVASSGRAREQYF. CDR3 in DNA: TGCAGCGTCGCTTCTAGCGGGAGGGCCAGGGAGCAGTACTTC.